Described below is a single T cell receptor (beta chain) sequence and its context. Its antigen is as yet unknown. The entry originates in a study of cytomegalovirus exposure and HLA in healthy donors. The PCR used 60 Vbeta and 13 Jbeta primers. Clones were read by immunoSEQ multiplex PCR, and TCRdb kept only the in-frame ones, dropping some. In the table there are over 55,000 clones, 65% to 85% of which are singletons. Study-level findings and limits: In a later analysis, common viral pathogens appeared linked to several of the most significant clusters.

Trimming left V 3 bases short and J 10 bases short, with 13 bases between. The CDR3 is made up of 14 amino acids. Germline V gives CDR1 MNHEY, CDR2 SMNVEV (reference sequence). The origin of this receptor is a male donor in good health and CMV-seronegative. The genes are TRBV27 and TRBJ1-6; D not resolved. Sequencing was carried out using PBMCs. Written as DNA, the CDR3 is TGTGCCAGCAGTTTTCAGGAACTGCACTCACCCCTCCACTTT. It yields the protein CASSFQELHSPLHF.